The clone carrying this TCR beta chain was detected only once. These data originate in a study of CD8 T cells in Susac syndrome. Random hexamers were used to reverse transcribe the RNA input (about 0.5 to 1 ug). A single record per CDR3 protein comes from TCRdb applying MiXCR to the immunoSEQ multiplex PCR reads. The sample yields around 170,000 distinct CDR3 sequences, nearly 97% seen once. Trimming took 5 bases from V and 4 from J, leaving 11 bases between them. This CDR3 contains 14 residues. Germline V lookup: CDR1 SGHTA, CDR2 FQGNSA. Sequencing was carried out using CD4+ T cells from PBMCs. The V call is TRBV7-2, the J call TRBJ2-2; D is uncertain. The source is a human donor with Susac syndrome. The CDR3 nucleotides are TGTGCCAGCAGCCCAACGACCCTCACCGGGGAGCTGTTTTTT. This codes for CASSPTTLTGELFF.